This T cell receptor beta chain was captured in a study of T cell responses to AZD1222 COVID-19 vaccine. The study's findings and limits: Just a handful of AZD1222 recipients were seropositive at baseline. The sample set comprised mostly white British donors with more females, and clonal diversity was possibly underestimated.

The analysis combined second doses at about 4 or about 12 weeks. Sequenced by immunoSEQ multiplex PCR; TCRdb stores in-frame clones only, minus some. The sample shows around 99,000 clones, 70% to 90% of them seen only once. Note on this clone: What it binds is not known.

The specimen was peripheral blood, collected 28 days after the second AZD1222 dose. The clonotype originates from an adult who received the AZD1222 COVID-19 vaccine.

CDR3 sequence: CASSWPGTDNTGELFF. Written as DNA, the CDR3 is TGTGCCAGCAGCTGGCCCGGGACGGATAACACCGGGGAGCTGTTTTTT. This rearrangement joins TRBV5-4 to TRBJ2-2; D is possibly TRBD1 or TRBD2 (5 bases each). The CDR3 consists of 16 residues. The germline CDR1 and CDR2 sequences are SGHNT and YYREEE (reference sequence). V lost 3 bases and J lost 2, with 14 bases in between.